One and the same sample provided the 28 T cell receptor beta chains below, sequenced in a study of shared clonotypes between healthy human individuals. Naive CD8 isolation took CD45RO-negative cells positively selected for CCR7 and excluded terminally differentiated effector memory CD45RA+ cells. TCRdb's copy holds only in-frame clones and misses some; the assay was immunoSEQ multiplex PCR. The sample records about 700,000 clones, about 90% being singletons. Sample: naive CD8+ T cells sorted from blood. These receptors were taken from a man aged 25-40 years in good health.

This chain uses TRBV7-6 with TRBJ2-6; D ambiguous. The CDR3 is 15 amino acids. Germline assignment: CDR1 SGHVS and CDR2 FNYEAQ. V dropped 5 bases and J dropped 2 bases, with 10 bases sitting between them. The CDR3 here is CASSPAWAGANVLTF. CDR3 nucleotides: TGTGCCAGCAGCCCGGCATGGGCTGGGGCCAACGTCCTGACTTTC.

The chain couples TRBV5-1 to TRBJ2-6; D perhaps matches TRBD1 (6 bases). V shed 3 bases and J shed 0 bases, with 19 bases lying between them. The CDR3 is 19 residues long. Looked up from germline, CDR1 is SGHRS and CDR2 is YFSETQ. CDR3 in DNA: TGCGCCAGCAGCTCGACCCTGACAGGTGTGAGCTCTGGGGCCAACGTCCTGACTTTC. Translating gives CASSSTLTGVSSGANVLTF.

Notes on this clone: The same CDR3 is also encoded by other DNA sequences in this sample. The chain employs TRBV4-1 and TRBJ2-7, with TRBD2 as a possible D gene (5 bases). The germline gives CDR1 MGHRA, CDR2 YSYEKL. There are 14 residues in the CDR3. The V and J ends lost 0 bases and 2 bases respectively, with 8 bases between them. CDR3 loop: CASSQDRGTYEQYF. Here the CDR3 DNA reads TGCGCCAGCAGCCAAGATCGGGGAACCTACGAGCAGTACTTC.

The chain has TRBV6-4 and TRBJ1-5; TRBD1 aligns across 8 bases. The CDR3 sequence is 15 residues long. Germline V gives CDR1 MRHNA, CDR2 SNTAGT. The V gene end was trimmed by 4 bases and the J gene end by 7 bases; junction bases not matched to a gene: 9. The CDR3 loop reads CASSGIQGAGQPQHF. The DNA of the CDR3 is TGTGCCAGCAGTGGGATCCAGGGGGCGGGGCAGCCCCAGCATTTT.

The V call is TRBV29-1, the J call TRBJ2-2; D is possibly TRBD1 (6 bases). With 5 bases removed from V and 4 bases from J, the gap between germline ends came to 20 bases. The CDR3 covers 16 residues. CDR1 is SQVTM, CDR2 ANQGSEA, per germline. For the CDR3, the DNA is TGCAGCGTTAAAATTAGGCAGGGGCCTAGCACCGGGGAGCTGTTTTTT. Residues: CSVKIRQGPSTGELFF.

The chain recombines TRBV4-1 with TRBJ2-3; D is undetermined. The V gene lost 2 bases and the J gene lost 3 bases, with 15 bases spanning the gap. This CDR3 is built from 16 residues. CDR1 and CDR2 (germline): MGHRA, YSYEKL. The CDR3 nucleotides read TGCGCCAGCAGCCAACGTCCGAGCCCGAATACAGATACGCAGTATTTT. It encodes CASSQRPSPNTDTQYF.

The CDR3 here is CASSLEFGSGELFF. DNA for the CDR3: TGTGCCAGCAGCTTGGAGTTTGGGTCCGGGGAGCTGTTTTTT. The gene calls are TRBV5-5 and TRBJ2-2; D gene uncertain. The V gene's germline CDR1 is SGHKS and CDR2 YYEKEE (reference sequence). V was cut by 0 bases and J by 6 bases, with 9 bases left in between. This CDR3 region has 14 residues.

The V and J genes are TRBV5-1 and TRBJ2-1; TRBD2 matches at 14 bases. The CDR3 is made up of 19 amino acids. Germline lookup yields CDR1 SGHRS and CDR2 YFSETQ. J gave up 4 bases and V 3 bases, and 12 bases lay outside the gene matches. The CDR3 nucleotides are TGCGCCAGCAGCTGGACAGGCTCCGGGACTAGCGGGGGATACAATGAGCAGTTCTTC. Its translation is CASSWTGSGTSGGYNEQFF.

The chain combines TRBV2 with TRBJ2-7; 7 nucleotides match TRBD2. Trimming took 7 bases from V and 1 from J; bases not matched to a gene: 10. CDR1 is SNHLY, CDR2 FYNNEI, per germline. The CDR3 is 15 amino acids. In nucleotides, the CDR3 is TGTGCCAGCAACGTCGGGCTAGCGGCTTCCTACGAGCAGTACTTC. Its translation is CASNVGLAASYEQYF.

This clone was seen just once. J is TRBJ2-7 and V is TRBV27; D gene ambiguous. The germline gives CDR1 MNHEY, CDR2 SMNVEV (reference sequence). The CDR3 runs 13 residues. V lost 6 bases, J lost 7 bases, and 16 bases lay in between. CDR3 sequence: CASSNRLHTEQYF. The CDR3 coding sequence is TGTGCCAGCAGCAACAGACTCCATACTGAGCAGTACTTC.

This clone was seen only a few times. The CDR3 coding sequence is TGTGCCAGCAGCCAACCGGGACAGGGGACCTACGAGCAGTACTTC. Its translation: CASSQPGQGTYEQYF. This rearrangement joins TRBV4-2 to TRBJ2-7; 10 bases fit TRBD1. CDR3 size: 15 residues. Germline assignment: CDR1 LGHNA and CDR2 YNFKEQ. The V segment lost 2 bases and the J segment 2 bases; nucleotides outside the gene matches: 3.

The V call is TRBV7-9, the J call TRBJ2-1; no firm D call. The V end was cut by 5 bases, the J end by 8 bases, with 16 bases between. The CDR3 extends over 14 amino acids. Per germline, CDR1 SEHNR and CDR2 FQNEAQ (reference sequence). CDR3 sequence (DNA): TGTGCCAGCAGCCCTAATACCCCCACGGATGAGCAGTTCTTC. This translates into CASSPNTPTDEQFF.

The chain employs TRBV6-6 and TRBJ2-4; tentatively, D is TRBD1 (6 bases). The V end was cut by 5 bases, the J end by 10 bases, with 15 bases between. Germline V gene lookup returns CDR1 MNHNY and CDR2 SVGAGI (reference sequence). The CDR3 contains 13 residues. CDR3: CASSKEIRGIQYF. For the CDR3, the DNA is TGTGCCAGCAGTAAGGAGATCAGGGGAATTCAGTACTTC.

The chain uses TRBV13 and TRBJ2-7; D is unclear. CDR1 is PRHDT and CDR2 is FYEKMQ in the germline V gene (reference sequence). V lost 5 bases, J lost 2 bases, and 13 bases lay in between. The CDR3 is 14 amino acids. CDR3 sequence reads: CASSPGTGPYEQYF. DNA for the CDR3: TGTGCCAGCAGCCCCGGCACCGGGCCCTACGAGCAGTACTTC.

This chain links TRBV29-1 with TRBJ2-5, with D perhaps being TRBD1 or TRBD2 (5 bases each). The end of the DNA fits TRBJ2-7 better, so the J call may be wrong. The V gene's germline CDR1 is SQVTM and CDR2 ANQGSEA. The CDR3 runs 15 residues. The CDR3 DNA reads as TGCAGCGTTGAAGTGCCGGGGCAACAGGTGTACGAGCAGTACTTC. Translating it yields CSVEVPGQQVYEQYF.

The DNA of the CDR3 is TGTGCCAGTAGTATTTGGTTCGGGGAGCTGTTTTTT. Translating it yields CASSIWFGELFF. The chain combines TRBV19 with TRBJ2-2; no clear D. The CDR3 is made up of 12 amino acids. Germline values: CDR1 LNHDA, CDR2 SQIVND (reference sequence). V dropped 3 bases and J dropped 7 bases, with 6 bases sitting between them. The entire variable domain, with the rest obtained from reference TRBV19 and TRBJ2-2, is as follows: DGGITQSPKYLFRKEGQNVTLSCEQNLNHDAMYWYRQDPGQGLRLIYYSQIVNDFQKGDIAEGYSVSREKKESFPLTVTSAQKNPTAFYLCASSIWFGELFFGEGSRLTVL.

With respect to this clone: Within the sample, other DNA sequences also encode this same CDR3. The chain is built from TRBV28 and TRBJ2-1; 7 bases are a match to TRBD2. Germline assignment: CDR1 MDHEN and CDR2 SYDVKM. This CDR3 is 13 amino acids long. J gave up 2 bases and V 7 bases, and 2 bases lay outside the gene matches. The CDR3 DNA reads TGTGCCAGCATAAGCGGGACCTACAATGAGCAGTTCTTC. As protein: CASISGTYNEQFF.

The genes are TRBV27 and TRBJ2-7; D is perhaps TRBD1 or TRBD2 (5 bases each). In germline, CDR1 is MNHEY, CDR2 SMNVEV (reference sequence). V was shortened by 4 bases and J by 4 bases, with 14 bases between the two germline ends. This CDR3 has 14 amino acids. The CDR3 coding sequence is TGTGCCAGCAGTTACAACGGGGCCTTTTACGAGCAGTACTTC. This gives the protein CASSYNGAFYEQYF.

The V call is TRBV6-5, the J call TRBJ2-2, with no clear D. V was shortened by 5 bases and J by 6 bases, with 10 bases between the two germline ends. The CDR3 totals 13 residues. Germline V gene sequence: CDR1 MNHEY, CDR2 SVGAGI. The CDR3 DNA follows: TGTGCCAGCAGTCCCAGTTTTTCCGGGGAGCTGTTTTTT. This encodes CASSPSFSGELFF.

The genes are TRBV7-6 and TRBJ2-7; D is uncertain. The CDR3 covers 13 residues. Trimming removed 3 bases at V and 2 bases at J, with 8 bases between. The germline CDR1 and CDR2 sequences are SGHVS and FNYEAQ. DNA of the CDR3: TGTGCCAGCAGCTTGGGTAAAACCTACGAGCAGTACTTC. Its protein is CASSLGKTYEQYF.

The CDR3, as DNA: TGTGCCAGCACCAGAGGGACTAGCGGGAGGACCTCCTACGAGCAGTACTTC. It yields the protein CASTRGTSGRTSYEQYF. This chain uses TRBV7-9 with TRBJ2-7; TRBD2 aligns across 15 bases. Germline V gives CDR1 SEHNR, CDR2 FQNEAQ (reference sequence). The CDR3 covers 17 residues. V was pared by 7 bases and J by 0 bases, with 7 bases of the junction left unmatched.

This sequence joins TRBV9 and TRBJ2-3; 9 bases agree with TRBD2. The J segment lost 5 bases and the V segment lost 1 base, leaving 11 bases of the junction unmatched. Germline CDR1 and CDR2: SGDLS and YYNGEE. This CDR3 comprises 17 residues. For the CDR3, the DNA is TGTGCCAGCAGCGTACCCCTGAGGCGGGAGGGCCAAGATACGCAGTATTTT. Its protein is CASSVPLRREGQDTQYF.

The J gene is TRBJ2-3, the V gene TRBV28, with TRBD1 identical over 8 bases. From germline, CDR1 is MDHEN and CDR2 SYDVKM. The V segment lost 7 bases and the J segment 1 base; nucleotides outside the gene matches: 7. This CDR3 is 15 amino acids long. The CDR3 reads CASIYQDRGTDTQYF. For the CDR3, the DNA is TGTGCCAGCATCTACCAGGACAGGGGCACAGATACGCAGTATTTT.

This chain joins TRBV6-1 and TRBJ2-1; D may be TRBD2 (5 bases). The CDR3 totals 15 residues. The ends were cut back, 2 bases at V and 8 bases at J, with 16 bases in the middle. Germline V CDR1 and CDR2: MNHNS, SASEGT. The DNA of the CDR3 is TGTGCCAGCAGTGAATTCGTAACGGACTCTGATGAGCAGTTCTTC. Translation: CASSEFVTDSDEQFF.

The CDR3: CASSLDSQETQYF. The CDR3 DNA reads as TGCGCCAGCAGCCTCGACAGCCAAGAGACCCAGTACTTC. V and J are TRBV4-1 and TRBJ2-5, with D tentatively TRBD1 (5 bases). Per germline, CDR1 MGHRA and CDR2 YSYEKL. This CDR3 comprises 13 residues. With 4 bases removed from V and 1 base from J, the gap between germline ends came to 7 bases.

This chain uses TRBV27 with TRBJ2-1; D gene ambiguous. CDR1 and CDR2 (germline): MNHEY, SMNVEV (reference sequence). The CDR3 contains 13 residues. Trimming stripped 5 bases from V and 6 bases from J, with 11 bases between. The CDR3 reads CASSRAQINEQFF. The CDR3 DNA reads TGTGCCAGCAGTCGAGCACAAATCAATGAGCAGTTCTTC.

J is TRBJ2-5 and V is TRBV14; TRBD1 matches at 7 bases. V lost 7 bases and J lost 5; bases outside the gene matches: 7. The CDR3 consists of 13 residues. Germline V gene sequence: CDR1 SGHDN, CDR2 FVKESK. The CDR3, as DNA: TGTGCCAGCACGCAGGGGGTACGGGAGACCCAGTACTTC. Translated: CASTQGVRETQYF.

This chain links TRBV7-2 with TRBJ2-1, with 7 bases fitting TRBD2. V dropped 0 bases and J dropped 5; count of bases not matched to a gene: 4. The CDR3 is 15 amino acids. The V gene's germline CDR1 is SGHTA and CDR2 FQGNSA. CDR3 DNA sequence: TGTGCCAGCAGCTTAGCGGGAGGGAAAGACAATGAGCAGTTCTTC. It specifies CASSLAGGKDNEQFF.